The clone carrying this T cell receptor beta chain has just one count. The sample belongs to a study of blood T cell repertoires in COVID-19. Assay used: immunoSEQ multiplex PCR; TCRdb lists only in-frame clones, some missing. The sample lists tens of thousands of clones, 90% to 95% occurring once. The CDR3 has 19 residues. The TCR sequence derives from a human donor with active COVID-19. The donor label of this sample is uncertain. The V gene is TRBV21-1, the J gene TRBJ1-2; the tabulated D call, TRBD1, remains unverified against the DNA. TRBV21-1 is shown as a pseudogene. Source material: peripheral blood. CDR3 in DNA: TGTGCCAGCAGCAAAGCCCCTCAGGATGGGACAGGGGGTTGGTATGGCTACACCTTC. It codes for CASSKAPQDGTGGWYGYTF.